This is a list of T cell receptor beta chains from one sample in a study of circulating tumor DNA in untreated peripheral T-cell lymphoma. Profiled with immunoSEQ multiplex PCR; TCRdb holds only in-frame clones, not every one. The data contain just under 500 clones, about 80% of them singletons. Sequencing was performed on cell-free DNA from blood serum. The receptors stem from a human donor with peripheral T-cell lymphoma. Each CDR3 is given without its conserved first and last residue. Each record gives: J gene, V gene, CDR3 protein.

>TRBJ2-6|TRBV7-2
ASRKVGRESGANVLT
>TRBJ1-5|TRBV5-6
ASSLAGQGTQPQH
>TRBJ1-2|TRBV19
ASSIGQSYGYT
>TRBJ1-1|TRBV25-1
ASAPGQMNTEAF
>TRBJ2-3|TRBV5-4
ASSLPRDMADTQY
>TRBJ1-5|TRBV9
ASSADSGANQPQH
>TRBJ2-3|TRBV7-2
ASSSRLGTPPDTQY
>TRBJ2-6|TRBV12-5
ASGWCGAGQSRANVLT
>TRBJ2-3|TRBV28
ASSFTSGRTGLSTDTQY
>TRBJ1-1|TRBV5-1
ASSLESGANTEAF
>TRBJ2-5|TRBV2
ASRDLGKTQY
>TRBJ1-2|TRBV5-1
ASHLGGGDGYT
>TRBJ1-6|TRBV5-6
ASSLKGGNSPLH
>TRBJ2-1|TRBV18
ASSPVWHNEQF
>TRBJ2-1|TRBV5-1
ASSLVVWDEQF
>TRBJ2-2|TRBV27
ASRPWENTGELF
>TRBJ2-7|TRBV27
ASSSGTSGIPLLKPYEQY
>TRBJ1-2|TRBV27
ASSLLVAGVANYGYT
>TRBJ1-2|TRBV20-1
SGEQGGGYT
>TRBJ2-7|TRBV4-3
ASSQLPTRDSSYEQY
>TRBJ1-2|TRBV4-1
ASSQDRGIVYGYT
>TRBJ2-1|TRBV27
ASSRDRAYNEQF
>TRBJ1-1|TRBV30
AWLPRNTEAF
>TRBJ2-7|TRBV9
ASSVDGGGPYEQY
>TRBJ2-2|TRBV5-1
ASSLQTGSGTANTGELF
>TRBJ1-1|TRBV11-2
ASSTQGGAAF
>TRBJ1-5|TRBV7-8
ASSLARTGGFSNQPQH
>TRBJ2-1|TRBV19
ASSWLGSYNEQF
>TRBJ2-7|TRBV4-3
ASSQDLGSLEQY
>TRBJ1-2|TRBV6-1
ASSEVGSTRAFLDGYT
>TRBJ2-3|TRBV10-3
AISDKGTSAGSGTQY
>TRBJ2-1|TRBV7-2
ASSSTSAQGFAEQF
>TRBJ1-1|TRBV18
ASSPGNTEAF
>TRBJ2-5|TRBV9
ASSVDGLAETQY
>TRBJ2-5|TRBV13
ASSLKDGGATETQY
>TRBJ2-1|TRBV7-9
ASSLAGTRNEQF
>TRBJ2-1|TRBV9
ASSSPRLAGGLEQF
>TRBJ2-2|TRBV6-1
ASSSKTAATGELF
>TRBJ2-3|TRBV27
ASSNPTIAGGADTQY
>TRBJ1-1|TRBV27
ASSWAAGATGIS
>TRBJ2-6|TRBV5-1
ASSLQGAGANVLT
>TRBJ2-2|TRBV25-1
ASSHRGYTGELF
>TRBJ2-5|TRBV6-5
ASSYSSGLAETQY
>TRBJ2-5|TRBV7-9
ASSLEDLAHPQETQY
>TRBJ2-3|TRBV4-3
ASSQDLPQGVTDTQY
>TRBJ2-5|TRBV11-2
ASSLLSGDTGETQY
>TRBJ2-3|TRBV27
ASQFASGTTDTQY
>TRBJ2-3|TRBV7-1
ASSFLAGGPPDTQY
>TRBJ2-7|TRBV13
ASSKGSYEQY
>TRBJ1-3|TRBV19
ASSIGGTGGNTIY